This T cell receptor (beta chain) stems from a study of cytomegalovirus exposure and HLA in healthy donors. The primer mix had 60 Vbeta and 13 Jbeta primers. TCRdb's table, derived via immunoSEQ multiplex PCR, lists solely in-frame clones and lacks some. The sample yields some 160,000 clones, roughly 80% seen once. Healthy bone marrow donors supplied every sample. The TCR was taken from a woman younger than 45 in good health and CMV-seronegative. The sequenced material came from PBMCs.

The CDR3 bases are TGTGCCAGCAGCGTGCAAGACAGGGGACCCGGGGAGCTGTTTTTT. Protein: CASSVQDRGPGELFF. The rearrangement joins TRBV9 to TRBJ2-2, with TRBD1 identical over 8 bases. Looked up from germline, CDR1 is SGDLS and CDR2 is YYNGEE. Unmatched junction bases numbered 6, after V lost 2 bases and J lost 6 bases. This CDR3 has 15 amino acids.